This paragraph covers one T cell receptor beta chain sequence. This may be a read error, as it is one base from a much larger clone. This sample stems from a study of T-cell reconstitution after alpha-beta-depleted transplantation in children. Unique molecular identifiers tagged the TCRbeta library. TCRdb fed the PCR reads into MiXCR, producing one record per CDR3 protein. The sample shows 600,000 to 700,000 distinct CDR3 sequences, roughly 17% of them seen only once. The germline V gene has CDR1 MNHNS and CDR2 SASEGT. The V end lost 6 bases, the J end lost 5 bases, and 16 bases lay between the germline ends. The CDR3 covers 15 residues.

This sequence originates from a human donor who donated a stem cell graft to a child with acute myeloid leukemia. The chain couples TRBV6-1 to TRBJ1-4, with no clear D. The material sequenced was PBMCs from the stem cell graft donor, taken from the stem cell graft. CDR3 coding DNA: TGTGCCAGCAGCCCTCCGCCTCCCAGGAATGAAAAACTGTTTTTT. Its protein product is CASSPPPPRNEKLFF.